This T cell receptor beta chain was sequenced for a study of naive and memory T cell subsets. This clonotype was seen at least ten times. The SP2 primer and nested alpha and beta constant region primers amplified ligated cDNA in four rounds. Using its own MiXCR run on the 5' RACE reads, TCRdb lists one record per CDR3 protein. This sample has 58,000 or so distinct CDR3 sequences, with under 10% found just once. TCR cDNA received a 3' ligated oligonucleotide that carried a UMI. This receptor was identified in a female donor in good health.

CDR3 loop: CAREGGGHLHEQYF. The CDR3, as DNA: TGTGCCAGAGAAGGCGGGGGGCATCTTCACGAGCAGTACTTC. The rearrangement links TRBV21-1 to TRBJ2-7; the table's D call of TRBD2 was not tested on the DNA. TRBV21-1 is shown as a pseudogene. The CDR3 runs to 14 residues.